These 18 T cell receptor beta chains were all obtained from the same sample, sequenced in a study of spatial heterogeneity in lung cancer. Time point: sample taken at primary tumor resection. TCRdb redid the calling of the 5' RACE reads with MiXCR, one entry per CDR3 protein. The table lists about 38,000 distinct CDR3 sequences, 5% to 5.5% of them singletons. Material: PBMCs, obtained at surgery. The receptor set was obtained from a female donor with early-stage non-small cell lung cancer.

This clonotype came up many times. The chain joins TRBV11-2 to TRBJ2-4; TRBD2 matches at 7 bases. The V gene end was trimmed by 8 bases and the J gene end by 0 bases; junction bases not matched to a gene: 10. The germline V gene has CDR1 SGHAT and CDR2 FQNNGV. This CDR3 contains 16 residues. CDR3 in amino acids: CASSGQRGVAKNIQYF. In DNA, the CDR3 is TGTGCCAGCTCCGGGCAGCGGGGTGTAGCCAAAAACATTCAGTACTTC.

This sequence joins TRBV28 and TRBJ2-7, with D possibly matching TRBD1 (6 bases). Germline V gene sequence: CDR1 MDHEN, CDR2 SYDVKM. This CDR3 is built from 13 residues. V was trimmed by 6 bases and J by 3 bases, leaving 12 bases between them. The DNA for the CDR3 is TGTGCCAGCAGCGTCCAGGGGTACTACGAGCAGTACTTC. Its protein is CASSVQGYYEQYF. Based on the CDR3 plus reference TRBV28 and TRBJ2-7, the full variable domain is DVKVTQSSRYLVKRTGEKVFLECVQDMDHENMFWYRQDPGLGLRLIYFSYDVKMKEKGDIPEGYSVSREKKERFSLILESASTNQTSMYLCASSVQGYYEQYFGPGTRLTVT.

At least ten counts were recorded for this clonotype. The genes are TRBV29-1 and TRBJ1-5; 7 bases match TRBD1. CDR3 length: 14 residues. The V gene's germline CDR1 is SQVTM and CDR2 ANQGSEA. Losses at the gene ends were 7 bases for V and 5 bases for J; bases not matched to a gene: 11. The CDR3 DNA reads TGCAGCGCCGGAGGGGGCAGGGGGGATCAGCCCCAGCATTTT. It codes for CSAGGGRGDQPQHF.

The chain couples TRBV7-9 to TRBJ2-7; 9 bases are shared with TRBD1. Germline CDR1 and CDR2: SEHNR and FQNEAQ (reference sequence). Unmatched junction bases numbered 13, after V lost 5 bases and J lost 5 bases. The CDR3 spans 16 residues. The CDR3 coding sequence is TGTGCCAGCAGCCCAAAAACAGGGGGCCCGGTCCACGAGCAGTACTTC. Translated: CASSPKTGGPVHEQYF.

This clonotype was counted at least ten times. CDR3 sequence (DNA): TGTGCCAGCAGCCAAGGGTCTAGCGGGGGGGTCTCCTACGAGCAGTACTTC. It is translated as CASSQGSSGGVSYEQYF. The chain couples TRBV4-2 to TRBJ2-7; TRBD2 matches at 12 bases. Trimming cost V 1 base and J 0 bases; bases outside gene matches: 4. Germline loops: CDR1 LGHNA, CDR2 YNFKEQ. The CDR3 spans 17 residues.

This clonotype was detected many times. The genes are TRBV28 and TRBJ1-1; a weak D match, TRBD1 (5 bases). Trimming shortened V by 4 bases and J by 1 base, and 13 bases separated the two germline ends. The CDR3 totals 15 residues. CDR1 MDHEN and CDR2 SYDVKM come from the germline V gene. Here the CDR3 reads CASSSPAGPNTEAFF. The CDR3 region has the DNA TGTGCCAGCAGTTCCCCGGCAGGGCCGAACACTGAAGCTTTCTTT.

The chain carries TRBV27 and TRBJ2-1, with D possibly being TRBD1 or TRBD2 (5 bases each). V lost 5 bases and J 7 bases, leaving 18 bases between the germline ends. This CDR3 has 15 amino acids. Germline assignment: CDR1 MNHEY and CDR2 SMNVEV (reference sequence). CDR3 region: CASSLGVLEGNEQFF. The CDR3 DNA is TGTGCCAGCAGTCTGGGGGTACTCGAAGGGAATGAGCAGTTCTTC.

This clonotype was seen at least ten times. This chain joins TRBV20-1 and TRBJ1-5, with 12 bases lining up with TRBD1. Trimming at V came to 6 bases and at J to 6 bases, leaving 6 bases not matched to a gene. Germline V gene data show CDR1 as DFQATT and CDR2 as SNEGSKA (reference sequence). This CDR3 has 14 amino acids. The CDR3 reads CSAQPGQGAQPQHF. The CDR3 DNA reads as TGCAGTGCACAACCGGGACAGGGGGCTCAGCCCCAGCATTTT.

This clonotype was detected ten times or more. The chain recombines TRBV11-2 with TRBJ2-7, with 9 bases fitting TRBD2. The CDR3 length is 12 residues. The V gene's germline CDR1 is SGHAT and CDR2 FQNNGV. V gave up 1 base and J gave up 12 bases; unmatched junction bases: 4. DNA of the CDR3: TGTGCCAGCAGCTTAGGCGGGGGGGCGGCGTACTTC. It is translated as CASSLGGGAAYF.

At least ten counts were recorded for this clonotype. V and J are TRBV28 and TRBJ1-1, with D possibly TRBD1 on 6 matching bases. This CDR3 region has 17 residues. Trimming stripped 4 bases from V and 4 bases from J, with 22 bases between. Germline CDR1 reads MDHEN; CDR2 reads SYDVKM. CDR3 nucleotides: TGTGCCAGCAGTTCTTCCATTTCTAGGGGGGCAGTCACTGAAGCTTTCTTT. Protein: CASSSSISRGAVTEAFF.

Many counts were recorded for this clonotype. The CDR3 loop reads CSPKGGSTDTQYF. CDR3 nucleotide sequence: TGCAGTCCGAAGGGGGGCTCCACAGATACGCAGTATTTT. This chain uses TRBV20-1 with TRBJ2-3, with D perhaps assigned TRBD1 or TRBD2 (6 bases each). The V gene lost 8 bases and the J gene lost 2 bases, with 14 bases spanning the gap. CDR3 length: 13 amino acids. Germline V gene sequence: CDR1 DFQATT, CDR2 SNEGSKA (reference sequence).

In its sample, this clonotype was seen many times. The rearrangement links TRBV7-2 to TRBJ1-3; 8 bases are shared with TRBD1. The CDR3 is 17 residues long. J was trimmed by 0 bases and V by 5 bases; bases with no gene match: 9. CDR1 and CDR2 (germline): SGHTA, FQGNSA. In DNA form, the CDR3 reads TGTGCCAGCAGCCGATTAGGGACAGGCCTCTCTGGAAACACCATATATTTT. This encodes CASSRLGTGLSGNTIYF.

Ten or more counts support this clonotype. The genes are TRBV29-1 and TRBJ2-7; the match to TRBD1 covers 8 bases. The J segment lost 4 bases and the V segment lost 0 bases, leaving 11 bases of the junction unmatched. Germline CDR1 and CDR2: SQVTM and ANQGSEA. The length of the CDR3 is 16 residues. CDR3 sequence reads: CSVEDLGYRGSYEQYF. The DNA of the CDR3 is TGCAGCGTTGAAGACCTAGGGTACAGGGGGTCGTACGAGCAGTACTTC.

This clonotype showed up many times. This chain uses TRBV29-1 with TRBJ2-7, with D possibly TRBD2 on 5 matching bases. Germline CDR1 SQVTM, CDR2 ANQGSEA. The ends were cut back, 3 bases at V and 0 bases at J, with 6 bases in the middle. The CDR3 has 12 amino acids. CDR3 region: CSVEGSSYEQYF. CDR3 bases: TGCAGCGTTGAGGGGAGCTCCTACGAGCAGTACTTC.

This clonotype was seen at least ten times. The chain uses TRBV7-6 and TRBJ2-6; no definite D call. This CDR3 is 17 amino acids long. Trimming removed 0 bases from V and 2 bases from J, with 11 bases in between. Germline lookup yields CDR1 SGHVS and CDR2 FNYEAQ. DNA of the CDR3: TGTGCCAGCAGCTTAGCCAAGAAGAATCCTGGGGCCAACGTCCTGACTTTC. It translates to CASSLAKKNPGANVLTF.

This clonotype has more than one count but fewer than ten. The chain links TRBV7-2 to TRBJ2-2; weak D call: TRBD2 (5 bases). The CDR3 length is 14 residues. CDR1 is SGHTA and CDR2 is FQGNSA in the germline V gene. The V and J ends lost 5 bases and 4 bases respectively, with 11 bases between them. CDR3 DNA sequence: TGTGCCAGCAGCACGGCTCGGGGCACCGGGGAGCTGTTTTTT. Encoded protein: CASSTARGTGELFF.

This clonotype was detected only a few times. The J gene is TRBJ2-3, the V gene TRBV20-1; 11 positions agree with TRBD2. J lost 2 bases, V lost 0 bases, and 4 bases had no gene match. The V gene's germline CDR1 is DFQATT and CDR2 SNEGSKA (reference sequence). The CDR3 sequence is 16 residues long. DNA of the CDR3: TGCAGTGCTAGAGATACACTAGCGGGGGACACAGATACGCAGTATTTT. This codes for CSARDTLAGDTDTQYF.

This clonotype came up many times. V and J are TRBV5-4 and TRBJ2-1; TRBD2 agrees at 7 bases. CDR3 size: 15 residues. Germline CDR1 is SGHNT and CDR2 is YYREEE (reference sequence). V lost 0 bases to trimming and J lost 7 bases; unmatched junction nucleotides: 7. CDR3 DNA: TGTGCCAGCAGCTTGGTAAAAGCGGGGCGGAATGAGCAGTTCTTC. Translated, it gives CASSLVKAGRNEQFF.